This is a list of T cell receptor beta chains from one sample in a study of TIL therapy for anti-PD-1-resistant metastatic lung cancer. This table comes from immunoSEQ multiplex PCR, and its TCRdb copy is limited to in-frame clones, with some not included. The table has tens of thousands of clones, 79% seen once. The material sequenced was blood, taken at baseline. The receptors come from a man aged 70-80 years with non-small cell lung cancer. CDR3s include the opening cysteine and the closing phenylalanine or tryptophan. The D gene is left open where the match is weak. For some rows the clone size is stated as once, few or many, or as a class when expanded; others skip it.

TRBD1,NA,TRBV7-9,TRBJ1-5,TGTGCCAGCAGCGCGGGACAGGGGGTCAATCAGCCCCAGCATTTT,CASSAGQGVNQPQHF
NA,NA,TRBV5-5,TRBJ2-5,TGTGCCAGCAGCCCCAGGGTTAGCGGATTTGAGACCCAGTACTTC,CASSPRVSGFETQYF
TRBD1,NA,TRBV11-2,TRBJ2-3,TGTGCCAGCAGCCCCAGGGGGCTGGATACGCAGTATTTT,CASSPRGLDTQYF
NA,few,TRBV7-9,TRBJ1-6,TGTGCCAGCAGTTATTCACAAAATAATTCACCCCTCCACTTT,CASSYSQNNSPLHF
NA,NA,TRBV2,TRBJ1-1,TGTGCCAGCAGGGAGCTTGTAGCTTTCTTT,CASRELVAFF
NA,NA,TRBV7-2,TRBJ2-5,TGTGCCAGCAGCTTAAGGTTCGGGGTGGGATTCGAAGAGACCCAGTACTTC,CASSLRFGVGFEETQYF
NA,NA,TRBV2,TRBJ1-6,TGTGCCAGCAGTGCGTTGGGCGGGGGTTCACCCCTCCACTTT,CASSALGGGSPLHF
NA,NA,TRBV5-1,TRBJ1-1,TGCGCCAGCAGCTTGTTAATTTCGGGGACTGAAGCTTTCTTT,CASSLLISGTEAFF
TRBD2,NA,TRBV25-1,TRBJ2-2,TGTGCCAGCAGTGAATTGCGGGAGCCACCCGGGGAGCTGTTTTTT,CASSELREPPGELFF
TRBD1,NA,TRBV5-1,TRBJ2-6,TGCGCCAGCAGCTCCGGGACAGGGGTATTTGGGGCCAACGTCCTGACTTTC,CASSSGTGVFGANVLTF
TRBD1,NA,TRBV15,TRBJ2-2,TGTGCCACTAGGGACAGGGGGGACACCGGGGAGCTGTTTTTT,CATRDRGDTGELFF
TRBD1,NA,TRBV6-1,TRBJ1-5,TGTGCCAGCAGTGAAGCCGTAGCCGGACAGGGATTCGGCAATCAGCCCCAGCATTTT,CASSEAVAGQGFGNQPQHF
TRBD2,NA,TRBV2,TRBJ2-7,TGTGCCAGCAGTGATGGATCGGGGGGTCTAGACGAGCAGTACTTC,CASSDGSGGLDEQYF
NA,NA,TRBV19,TRBJ2-5,TGTGCCAGTAGTATTTCGGCAGGGCAAGAGACCCAGTACTTC,CASSISAGQETQYF
TRBD2,once,TRBV18,TRBJ2-7,TGTGCCAGCTCACCCCGGACTAGCGGGTTTTACGAGCAGTACTTC,CASSPRTSGFYEQYF
TRBD1,once,TRBV27,TRBJ2-7,TGTGCCAGCAGTCCGGGACAGGGGGAGAGCTCCTACGAGCAGTACTTC,CASSPGQGESSYEQYF
TRBD1,NA,TRBV15,TRBJ2-7,TGTGCCACCAGCAGACCCGGGACAGGGACCTACGAGCAGTACTTC,CATSRPGTGTYEQYF
NA,NA,TRBV7-3,TRBJ2-3,TGTGCCAGCAGCTTAATGGCGGGGTTCACAGATACGCAGTATTTT,CASSLMAGFTDTQYF
TRBD2,NA,TRBV5-1,TRBJ2-3,TGCGCCAGCAGCTCGGGACTAGCGGAAACAGATACGCAGTATTTT,CASSSGLAETDTQYF
TRBD1,NA,TRBV5-1,TRBJ2-3,TGCGCCAGCAGTCGTGACAGGGCCACAGATACGCAGTATTTT,CASSRDRATDTQYF
NA,NA,TRBV5-6,TRBJ2-3,TGTGCCAGCAGCCGCGGTGGGGGCTCAGATACGCAGTATTTT,CASSRGGGSDTQYF
NA,NA,TRBV6-5,TRBJ1-2,TGTGCCAGCAGCCAAGGGGGTCGGGGCTACACCTTC,CASSQGGRGYTF
NA,NA,TRBV25-1,TRBJ2-3,TGTGCCAGCGCTCAGCGGAGCTACACAGATACGCAGTATTTT,CASAQRSYTDTQYF
NA,NA,TRBV29-1,TRBJ2-1,TGCAGCGTTGAGAACCCCGGGAGCCCTTACAATGAGCAGTTCTTC,CSVENPGSPYNEQFF
NA,NA,TRBV7-9,TRBJ2-5,TGTGCCAGCAGCTTGGCAGGGGTAGAGACCCAGTACTTC,CASSLAGVETQYF
NA,NA,TRBV5-1,TRBJ2-2,TGCGCCAGCCATCCCCGACCAGGGGGGACGCGGACCGGGGAGCTGTTTTTT,CASHPRPGGTRTGELFF
TRBD2,NA,TRBV30,TRBJ2-7,TGTGCCTGGAGTGCAGCGGGAGGCCGCTCCTACGAGCAGTACTTC,CAWSAAGGRSYEQYF
NA,once,TRBV11-3,TRBJ2-5,TGTGCCAGCAGCTTGGGGGGGCGAACTGAAGAGACCCAGTACTTC,CASSLGGRTEETQYF
TRBD1,NA,TRBV5-5,TRBJ1-2,TGTGCCAGCAGCCAAGGGACAGACTATGGCTACACCTTC,CASSQGTDYGYTF
TRBD1,NA,TRBV28,TRBJ2-7,TGTGCCAGCAGACAGGGACAGCCCCCCTACGAGCAGTACTTC,CASRQGQPPYEQYF
TRBD1,few,TRBV10-3,TRBJ2-2,TGTGCCATCAGTGAGAATACAGGGGGTACCGGGGAGCTGTTTTTT,CAISENTGGTGELFF
NA,NA,TRBV6-1,TRBJ2-7,TGTGCCAGCAGTGTTGTAGTCGAGCAGTACTTC,CASSVVVEQYF
NA,once,TRBV4-1,TRBJ2-1,TGCGCCAGCAGCCACCTAGATCAGGAGCAGTTCTTC,CASSHLDQEQFF
TRBD1,NA,TRBV5-1,TRBJ2-5,TGCGCCAGCAGCTCGACAGGGGGCCCGGAGACCCAGTACTTC,CASSSTGGPETQYF
NA,few,TRBV7-3,TRBJ1-3,TGTGCCAGCAGCTTATCCGGGGCCGGGTCTGGAAACACCATATATTTT,CASSLSGAGSGNTIYF
TRBD1,NA,TRBV19,TRBJ2-2,TGTGCCAGTAACAAAGGACAGGGCCCCGGGGAGCTGTTTTTT,CASNKGQGPGELFF
NA,once,TRBV5-1,TRBJ1-4,TGCGCCAGCAGCTTGGCCGACGAAAAACTGTTTTTT,CASSLADEKLFF
NA,NA,TRBV6-1,TRBJ1-2,TGTGCCAGCAGTGAAGATTGGGATCCCTATGGCTACACCTTC,CASSEDWDPYGYTF
NA,NA,TRBV28,TRBJ2-3,TGTGCCAGCAGTTCGGGGGGCGCAATCACAGATACGCAGTATTTT,CASSSGGAITDTQYF
NA,NA,TRBV9,TRBJ2-1,TGTGCCAGCAGCGCCTCAGGGAATGAGCAGTTCTTC,CASSASGNEQFF
NA,NA,TRBV30,TRBJ2-7,TGTGCCTGGACCCCAAGGGACTCCGAGCAGTACTTC,CAWTPRDSEQYF
NA,few,TRBV28,TRBJ2-7,TGTGCCAGCAGTCCCCCAGCTCGGGTCGTCGAGCAGTACTTC,CASSPPARVVEQYF
NA,NA,TRBV7-9,TRBJ2-7,TGTGCCAGCAGAGAGGGACTTTCCTACGAGCAGTACTTC,CASREGLSYEQYF
TRBD1,once,TRBV28,TRBJ1-1,TGTGCCAGCATAGGGACAGTCGGAATGAACACTGAAGCTTTCTTT,CASIGTVGMNTEAFF
NA,NA,TRBV2,TRBJ2-2,TGTGCCAGCAGAGGGGGTAACACCGGGGAGCTGTTTTTT,CASRGGNTGELFF
NA,NA,TRBV28,TRBJ2-5,TGTGCCAGCACCCCTGGGAGCGGAAACCAAGAGACCCAGTACTTC,CASTPGSGNQETQYF